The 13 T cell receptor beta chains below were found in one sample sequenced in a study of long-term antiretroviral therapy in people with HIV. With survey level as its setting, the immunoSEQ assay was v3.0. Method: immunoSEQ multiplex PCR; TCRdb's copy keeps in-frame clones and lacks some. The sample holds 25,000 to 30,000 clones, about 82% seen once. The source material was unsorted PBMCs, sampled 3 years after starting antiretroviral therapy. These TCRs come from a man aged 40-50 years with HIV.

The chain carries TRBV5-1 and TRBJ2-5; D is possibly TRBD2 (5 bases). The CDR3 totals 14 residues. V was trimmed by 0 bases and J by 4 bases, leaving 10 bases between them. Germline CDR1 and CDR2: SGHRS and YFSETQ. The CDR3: CASSLASGTETQYF. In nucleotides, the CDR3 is TGCGCCAGCAGCTTGGCCTCGGGAACAGAGACCCAGTACTTC.

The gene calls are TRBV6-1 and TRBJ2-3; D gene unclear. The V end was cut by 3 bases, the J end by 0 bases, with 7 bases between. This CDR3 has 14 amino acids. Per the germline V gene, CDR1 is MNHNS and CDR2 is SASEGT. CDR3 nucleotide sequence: TGTGCCAGCAGTGAGAGTACTAGCACAGATACGCAGTATTTT. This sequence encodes CASSESTSTDTQYF.

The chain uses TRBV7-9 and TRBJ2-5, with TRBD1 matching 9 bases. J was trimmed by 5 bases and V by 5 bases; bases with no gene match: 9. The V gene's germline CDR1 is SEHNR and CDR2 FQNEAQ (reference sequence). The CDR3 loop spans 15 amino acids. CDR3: CASSRATGGGETQYF. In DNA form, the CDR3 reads TGTGCCAGCAGCAGGGCCACAGGGGGCGGGGAGACCCAGTACTTC.

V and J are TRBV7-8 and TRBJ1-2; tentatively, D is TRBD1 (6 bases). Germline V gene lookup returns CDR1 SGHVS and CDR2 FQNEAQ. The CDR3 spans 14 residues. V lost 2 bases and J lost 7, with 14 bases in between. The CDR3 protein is CASSLLERGVGYTF. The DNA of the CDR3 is TGTGCCAGCAGCTTACTCGAGAGGGGGGTTGGCTACACCTTC. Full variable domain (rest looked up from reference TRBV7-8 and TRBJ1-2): GAGVSQSPRYKVAKRGQDVALRCDPISGHVSLFWYQQALGQGPEFLTYFQNEAQLDKSGLPSDRFFAERPEGSVSTLKIQRTQQEDSAVYLCASSLLERGVGYTFGSGTRLTVV.

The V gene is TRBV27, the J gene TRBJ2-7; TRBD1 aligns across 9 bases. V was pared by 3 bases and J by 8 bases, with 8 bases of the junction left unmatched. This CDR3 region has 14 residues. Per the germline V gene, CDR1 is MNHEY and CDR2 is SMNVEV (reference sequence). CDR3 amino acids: CASSFTGTGLKQYF. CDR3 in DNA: TGTGCCAGCAGTTTTACCGGGACAGGGCTCAAGCAGTACTTC.

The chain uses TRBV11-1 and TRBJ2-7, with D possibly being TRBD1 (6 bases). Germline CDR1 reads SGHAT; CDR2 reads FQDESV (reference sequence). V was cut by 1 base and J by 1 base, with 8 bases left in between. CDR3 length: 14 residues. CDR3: CASSLDRVSYEQYF. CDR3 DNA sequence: TGTGCCAGCAGCTTAGACAGGGTATCCTACGAGCAGTACTTC.

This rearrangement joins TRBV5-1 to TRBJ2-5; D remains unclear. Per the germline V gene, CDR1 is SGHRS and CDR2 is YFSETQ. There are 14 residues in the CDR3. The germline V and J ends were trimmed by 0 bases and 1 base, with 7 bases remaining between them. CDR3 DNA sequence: TGCGCCAGCAGCTTGGGCTCACTCCAAGAGACCCAGTACTTC. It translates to CASSLGSLQETQYF.

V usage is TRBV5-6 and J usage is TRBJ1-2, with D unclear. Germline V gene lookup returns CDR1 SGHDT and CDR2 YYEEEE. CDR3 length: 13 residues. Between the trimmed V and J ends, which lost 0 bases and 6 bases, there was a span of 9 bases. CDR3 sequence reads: CASSLEALHGYTF. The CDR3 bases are TGTGCCAGCAGCTTGGAGGCCTTGCATGGCTACACCTTC.

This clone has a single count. The CDR3: CASNTKRSYEQYF. The CDR3 bases are TGTGCCAGCAATACGAAGAGATCCTACGAGCAGTACTTC. The chain links TRBV6-1 to TRBJ2-7; D is ambiguous. Germline CDR1 is MNHNS and CDR2 is SASEGT. The CDR3 is 13 amino acids. Trimming took off 7 bases at V and 1 base at J, with 11 bases between the two ends.

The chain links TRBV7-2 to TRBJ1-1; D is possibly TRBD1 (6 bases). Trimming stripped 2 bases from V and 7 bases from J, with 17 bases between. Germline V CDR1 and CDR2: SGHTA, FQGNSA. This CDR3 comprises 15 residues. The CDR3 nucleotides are TGTGCCAGCAGCTTAAGTGGTGTAGGGGGGATTGAAGCTTTCTTT. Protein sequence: CASSLSGVGGIEAFF.

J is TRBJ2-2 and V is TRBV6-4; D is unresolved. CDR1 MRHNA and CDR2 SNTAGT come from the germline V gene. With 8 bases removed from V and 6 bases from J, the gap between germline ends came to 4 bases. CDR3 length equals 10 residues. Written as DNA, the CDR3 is TGTGCCAGCCCCCCCGGGGAGCTGTTTTTT. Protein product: CASPPGELFF.

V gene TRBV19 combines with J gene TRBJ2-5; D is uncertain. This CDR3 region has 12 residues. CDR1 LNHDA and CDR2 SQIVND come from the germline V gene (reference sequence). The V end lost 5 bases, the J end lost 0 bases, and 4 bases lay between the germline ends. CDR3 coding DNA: TGTGCCAGTAGTCCGAACCAAGAGACCCAGTACTTC. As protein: CASSPNQETQYF.

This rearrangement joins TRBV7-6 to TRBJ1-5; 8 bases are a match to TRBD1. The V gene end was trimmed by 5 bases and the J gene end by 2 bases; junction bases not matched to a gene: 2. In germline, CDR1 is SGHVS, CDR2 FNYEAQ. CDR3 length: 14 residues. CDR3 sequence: CASSAQGGNQPQHF. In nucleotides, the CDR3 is TGTGCCAGCAGCGCACAGGGGGGCAATCAGCCCCAGCATTTT.